In this sample, the clone carrying this T cell receptor beta chain turned up many times. The sample comes from a study of T cells after yellow fever vaccination. Study background: A sort based on CD3, CD45RA, CCR7 and CD95 yielded the EM, EMRA, CM and Tscm memory subsets. In the case of low-cell-number fractions, SMART-Seq v4 Ultra Low Input was used for preparation.

Findings and caveats of the study: Clones that expanded after primary vaccination mostly reappeared after the booster (around 96% CD4, 70% to 90% CD8).

This CDR3 is built from 15 residues. With 5 bases clipped from V and 3 bases from J, the junction kept 9 bases outside the gene matches. The germline V gene encodes CDR1 DFQATT and CDR2 SNEGSKA (reference sequence). Template switching with 5'RACE generated the TCR cDNA and added a universal primer site and UMIs. TCRdb re-derived calls from the 5' RACE reads in MiXCR, one entry per CDR3 protein. The table includes 40,000 to 50,000 distinct CDR3 sequences, roughly 6.4% detected once. The input for sequencing was PBMCs, either bulk or a sorted T-cell subset (CD4+, CD8+, memory, or dextramer-sorted; not recorded which), taken 45 days after the yellow fever booster vaccination. This TCR was sampled from a man aged 25-40 years who received the YFV17D yellow fever vaccine. The chain uses TRBV20-1 and TRBJ2-3; 9 bases line up with TRBD2. The CDR3 reads CSAPGSGRGTDTQYF. The DNA of the CDR3 is TGCAGTGCTCCAGGTAGCGGGAGAGGGACAGATACGCAGTATTTT.